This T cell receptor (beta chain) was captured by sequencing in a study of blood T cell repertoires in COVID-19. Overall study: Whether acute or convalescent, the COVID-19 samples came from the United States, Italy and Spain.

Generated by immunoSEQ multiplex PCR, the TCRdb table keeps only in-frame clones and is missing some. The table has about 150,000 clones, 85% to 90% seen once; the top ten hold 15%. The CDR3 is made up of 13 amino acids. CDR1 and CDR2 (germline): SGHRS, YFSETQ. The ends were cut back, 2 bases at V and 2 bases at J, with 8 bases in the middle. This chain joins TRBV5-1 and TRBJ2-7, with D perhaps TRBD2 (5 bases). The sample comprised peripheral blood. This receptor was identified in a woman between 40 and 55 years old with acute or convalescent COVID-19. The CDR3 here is CASSLAEPYEQYF. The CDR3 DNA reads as TGCGCCAGCAGCTTAGCGGAACCCTACGAGCAGTACTTC.